This T cell receptor beta chain was sequenced for a study of cytomegalovirus exposure and HLA in healthy donors. On the study more broadly: Unique TCR beta sequences numbering approximately 100 million came from 150 million to 200 million T cells in an earlier analysis.

General study results and limits: There were a few CMV-associated chains whose specificity for CMV antigens was confirmed in vitro. V- and J-gene trimming in TCR beta was tied to a missense DCLRE1C variant by an analysis performed later.

60 Vbeta and 13 Jbeta primers were used in PCR. TCRdb's table, derived via immunoSEQ multiplex PCR, lists solely in-frame clones and lacks some. This repertoire shows approximately 110,000 clones, roughly three quarters found once; its top ten account for 3.2%. The CDR3 is 19 residues long. Comments on this clone: Its target is unknown. A read error may account for a junction end that differs from germline.

J is TRBJ2-4 and V is TRBV23-1; 14 bases map to TRBD2. TRBV23-1 is placed among ORFs of uncertain function. The specimen was PBMCs. The source is a man aged 25 to 40 in good health and CMV-seronegative. CDR3 region: CPSRSRLAGGPGSKNIQYF. CDR3 nucleotide sequence: TGCCCCAGCCGATCTCGACTAGCGGGAGGGCCAGGTTCCAAAAACATTCAGTACTTC.